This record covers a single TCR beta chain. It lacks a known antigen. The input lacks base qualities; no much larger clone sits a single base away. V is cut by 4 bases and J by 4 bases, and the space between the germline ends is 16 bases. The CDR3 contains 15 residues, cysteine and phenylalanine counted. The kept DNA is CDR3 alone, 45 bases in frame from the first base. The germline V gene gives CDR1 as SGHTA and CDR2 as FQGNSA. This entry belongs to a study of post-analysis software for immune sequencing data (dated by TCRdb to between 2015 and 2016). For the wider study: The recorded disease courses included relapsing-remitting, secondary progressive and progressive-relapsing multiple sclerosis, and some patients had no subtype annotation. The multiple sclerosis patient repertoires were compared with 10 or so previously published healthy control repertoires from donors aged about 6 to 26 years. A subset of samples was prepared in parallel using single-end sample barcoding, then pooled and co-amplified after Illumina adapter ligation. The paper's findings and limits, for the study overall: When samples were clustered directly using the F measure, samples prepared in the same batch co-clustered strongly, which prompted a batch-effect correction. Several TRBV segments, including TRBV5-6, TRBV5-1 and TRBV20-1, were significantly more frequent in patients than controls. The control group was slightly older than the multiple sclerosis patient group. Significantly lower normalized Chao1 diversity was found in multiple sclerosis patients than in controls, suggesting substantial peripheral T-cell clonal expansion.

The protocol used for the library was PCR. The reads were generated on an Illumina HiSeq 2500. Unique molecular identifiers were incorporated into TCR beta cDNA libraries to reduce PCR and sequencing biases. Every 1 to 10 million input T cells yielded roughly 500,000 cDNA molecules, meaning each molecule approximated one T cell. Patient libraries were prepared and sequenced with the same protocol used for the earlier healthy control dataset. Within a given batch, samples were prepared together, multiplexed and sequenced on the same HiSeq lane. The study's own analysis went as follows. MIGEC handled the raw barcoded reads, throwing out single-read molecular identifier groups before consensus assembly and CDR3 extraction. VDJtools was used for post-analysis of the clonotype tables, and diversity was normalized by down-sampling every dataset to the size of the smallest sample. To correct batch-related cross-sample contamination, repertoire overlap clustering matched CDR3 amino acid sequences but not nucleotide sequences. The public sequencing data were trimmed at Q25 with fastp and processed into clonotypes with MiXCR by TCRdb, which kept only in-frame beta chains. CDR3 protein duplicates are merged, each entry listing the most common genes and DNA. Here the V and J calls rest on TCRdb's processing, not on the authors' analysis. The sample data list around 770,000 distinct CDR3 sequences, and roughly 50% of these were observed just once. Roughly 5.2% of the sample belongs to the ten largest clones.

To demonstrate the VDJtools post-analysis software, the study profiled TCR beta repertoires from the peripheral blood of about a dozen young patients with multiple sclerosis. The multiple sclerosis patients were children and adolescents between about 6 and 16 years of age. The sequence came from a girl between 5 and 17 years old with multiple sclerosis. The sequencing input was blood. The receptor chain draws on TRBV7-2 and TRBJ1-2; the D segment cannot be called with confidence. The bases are TGTGCCAGCAGCTATAACGAAGGACGGGGCTATGGCTACACCTTC. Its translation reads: CASSYNEGRGYGYTF.